These 16 T cell receptor beta chains originate from one sample sequenced in a study of blood T cell repertoires in COVID-19. The method was immunoSEQ multiplex PCR; TCRdb's version includes in-frame clones alone and lacks a portion of them. The table includes fewer than 700,000 clones, around 90% detected once. The sample comprised peripheral blood. The source is a woman aged 50 to 60 with COVID-19, enrolled during active disease.

The rearrangement uses TRBV7-9 and TRBJ2-1, with 9 positions matching TRBD1. This CDR3 has 17 amino acids. Trimming removed 5 bases from V and 0 bases from J; junction bases left unmatched: 8. The V gene's germline CDR1 is SEHNR and CDR2 FQNEAQ (reference sequence). CDR3 protein: CASSPKDRGGSYNEQFF. In DNA, the CDR3 is TGTGCCAGCAGCCCAAAGGACAGGGGAGGCTCCTACAATGAGCAGTTCTTC.

The J gene is TRBJ2-7, the V gene TRBV28; 10 bases map to TRBD1. Per the germline V gene, CDR1 is MDHEN and CDR2 is SYDVKM. Trimming removed 10 bases from V and 0 bases from J; junction bases left unmatched: 6. The CDR3 totals 14 residues. For the CDR3, the DNA is TGTGCCACCCGGACAGGGGGGGCCTCCTACGAGCAGTACTTC. This encodes CATRTGGASYEQYF.

The gene calls are TRBV7-9 and TRBJ1-2, with D unclear. V lost 5 bases and J lost 5, with 12 bases in between. CDR1 and CDR2 from the germline V gene are SEHNR and FQNEAQ (reference sequence). The CDR3 sequence is 13 residues long. The CDR3 is CASSPDGEYGYTF. The CDR3 bases are TGTGCCAGCAGCCCCGACGGAGAGTATGGCTACACCTTC. Full variable domain (outside the CDR3, taken from reference TRBV7-9 and TRBJ1-2): DTGVSQNPRHKITKRGQNVTFRCDPISEHNRLYWYRQTLGQGPEFLTYFQNEAQLEKSRLLSDRFSAERPKGSFSTLEIQRTEQGDSAMYLCASSPDGEYGYTFGSGTRLTVV.

This chain connects TRBV7-3 to TRBJ2-3; D perhaps matches TRBD1 (6 bases). The CDR3 loop spans 14 amino acids. Germline lookup yields CDR1 SGHTA and CDR2 FQGTGA. Trimming cost V 5 bases and J 4 bases, with 13 bases left between them. CDR3 loop: CASSPNRVPDTQYF. The CDR3 DNA is TGTGCCAGCAGCCCGAACAGGGTCCCAGATACGCAGTATTTT. Full variable domain (outside the CDR3, taken from reference TRBV7-3 and TRBJ2-3): GAGVSQTPSNKVTEKGKYVELRCDPISGHTALYWYRQSLGQGPEFLIYFQGTGAADDSGLPNDRFFAVRPEGSVSTLKIQRTERGDSAVYLCASSPNRVPDTQYFGPGTRLTVL.

V is TRBV3-1 (or the pseudogene TRBV3-2) and J is TRBJ1-2; maybe TRBD1 (5 bases). V was cut by 3 bases and J by 2 bases, with 7 bases left in between. Germline assignment: CDR1 LGHDT and CDR2 YNNKEL (reference sequence). The CDR3 covers 13 residues. The CDR3 sequence: CASSHRENYGYTF. CDR3 in DNA: TGTGCCAGCAGCCACAGGGAAAACTATGGCTACACCTTC.

As to this clone: This same CDR3 is encoded by further DNA sequences in the sample. The rearrangement joins TRBV11-3 to TRBJ1-1, with D possibly being TRBD1 (5 bases). Trimming removed 5 bases from V and 1 base from J, with 8 bases in between. This CDR3 contains 13 residues. Germline CDR1 is SGHNT and CDR2 is YENEEA. Here the CDR3 reads CASSLDRNTEAFF. CDR3 sequence (DNA): TGTGCCAGCAGCCTCGACAGGAACACTGAAGCTTTCTTT.

This clone has just a few counts. This chain uses TRBV5-1 with TRBJ1-2; 7 bases are a match to TRBD1. The germline V gene has CDR1 SGHRS and CDR2 YFSETQ. CDR3 length: 14 amino acids. J lost 4 bases, V lost 4 bases, and 7 bases had no gene match. This CDR3 is CASSVARDSYGYTF. The CDR3, as DNA: TGCGCCAGCAGCGTGGCCCGGGACAGCTATGGCTACACCTTC.

In its sample, this clone was seen once. The gene calls are TRBV6-5 and TRBJ1-5, with no clear D. The CDR3 length is 14 residues. Per the germline V gene, CDR1 is MNHEY and CDR2 is SVGAGI. V was shortened by 6 bases and J by 4 bases, with 13 bases between the two germline ends. CDR3 region: CASSMRASNQPQHF. The CDR3 DNA is TGTGCCAGCAGCATGAGGGCGTCAAATCAGCCCCAGCATTTT.

The rearrangement joins TRBV10-3 to TRBJ1-3; D perhaps matches TRBD1 (5 bases). The CDR3 covers 15 residues. The V gene lost 9 bases and the J gene lost 0 bases, with 15 bases spanning the gap. CDR1 and CDR2 (germline): ENHRY, SYGVKD. CDR3 loop: CAISGQGHSGNTIYF. The CDR3 nucleotides are TGTGCCATTTCAGGGCAGGGCCACTCTGGAAACACCATATATTTT.

V is TRBV5-1 and J is TRBJ2-7; D possibly corresponds to TRBD1 (6 bases). Trimming stripped 1 base from V and 4 bases from J, with 12 bases between. Per germline, CDR1 SGHRS and CDR2 YFSETQ. The CDR3 runs to 14 residues. The CDR3 sequence: CASSLRAGEYEQYF. The DNA for the CDR3 is TGCGCCAGCAGCTTGAGGGCAGGGGAGTACGAGCAGTACTTC. The entire variable domain, with the rest obtained from reference TRBV5-1 and TRBJ2-7, is as follows: KAGVTQTPRYLIKTRGQQVTLSCSPISGHRSVSWYQQTPGQGLQFLFEYFSETQRNKGNFPGRFSGRQFSNSRSEMNVSTLELGDSALYLCASSLRAGEYEQYFGPGTRLTVT.

This chain connects TRBV5-5 to TRBJ1-6; TRBD1 matches at 7 bases. The CDR3 length is 13 residues. Germline CDR1 and CDR2: SGHKS and YYEKEE (reference sequence). The ends lost 5 bases at V and 6 bases at J; junction bases unmatched: 2. CDR3 nucleotide sequence: TGTGCCAGCAGGGGGACAGTTAATTCACCCCTCCACTTT. Protein: CASRGTVNSPLHF.

This clone was observed once. This chain joins TRBV30 and TRBJ1-2; D is uncertain. The germline V and J ends were trimmed by 3 bases and 4 bases, with 12 bases remaining between them. CDR1 GTSNPN and CDR2 SVGIG come from the germline V gene (reference sequence). This CDR3 has 13 residues. This chain's CDR3 is CAWRLLSTYGYTF. Here the CDR3 DNA reads TGTGCCTGGAGGCTCTTGAGTACCTATGGCTACACCTTC.

J is TRBJ1-5 and V is TRBV6-5; D might be TRBD1 (6 bases). Germline V gene lookup returns CDR1 MNHEY and CDR2 SVGAGI. Trimming took off 4 bases at V and 4 bases at J, with 11 bases between the two ends. The CDR3 totals 14 residues. The CDR3, as DNA: TGTGCCAGCAGTTTCAGGGGAGCTAATCAGCCCCAGCATTTT. Translated: CASSFRGANQPQHF.

V gene TRBV19 combines with J gene TRBJ2-1, with TRBD2 matching over 9 bases. V was clipped by 5 bases and J by 0 bases; unmatched bases: 8. This CDR3 contains 17 residues. CDR1 LNHDA and CDR2 SQIVND come from the germline V gene (reference sequence). CDR3 sequence: CASSRRLADSSYNEQFF. The CDR3 coding sequence is TGTGCCAGTAGTCGTAGACTAGCGGACAGCTCCTACAATGAGCAGTTCTTC.

The chain has TRBV19 and TRBJ1-1, with D maybe TRBD1 (5 bases). The germline CDR1 and CDR2 sequences are LNHDA and SQIVND (reference sequence). The V and J ends lost 2 bases and 1 base respectively, with 11 bases between them. CDR3 length: 15 amino acids. This CDR3 is CASSIIGQKNTEAFF. CDR3 DNA: TGTGCCAGTAGTATAATAGGACAAAAGAACACTGAAGCTTTCTTT.

V gene TRBV5-1 combines with J gene TRBJ1-6; perhaps TRBD1 as D (6 bases). Germline V gives CDR1 SGHRS, CDR2 YFSETQ. The CDR3 is 14 residues long. Trimming removed 4 bases from V and 15 bases from J, with 20 bases in between. CDR3 sequence reads: CASSPQTGDLVLHF. The CDR3 coding sequence is TGCGCCAGCAGCCCTCAGACAGGTGACTTGGTCCTCCACTTT.